Included here is one T cell receptor (beta chain) sequence, with context. This entry belongs to a study of blood T cell repertoires in COVID-19. Trimming removed 1 base at V and 3 bases at J, with 10 bases between. This CDR3 spans 15 amino acids. Germline V lookup: CDR1 SGHTA, CDR2 FQGNSA. As handled by the study authors: Estimates of nucleated cell counts were drawn from the amplification of reference gene primers. Repertoires were generated with immunoSEQ multiplex PCR, while TCRdb's copy carries only in-frame clones and drops some. V, J and clone size are those of that table, while D and trimming were read from the DNA. This table holds some 400,000 clones, approximately 89% found once. A Seattle source enrolled patients during active infection and followed them longitudinally.

V gene TRBV7-2 combines with J gene TRBJ2-1; D unclear. The TCR sequence derives from a woman under 40 with COVID-19, enrolled during active disease. Sample: peripheral blood. The CDR3 is CASSLGAILYNEQFF. The CDR3 DNA reads as TGTGCCAGCAGCTTAGGAGCGATCCTCTACAATGAGCAGTTCTTC.